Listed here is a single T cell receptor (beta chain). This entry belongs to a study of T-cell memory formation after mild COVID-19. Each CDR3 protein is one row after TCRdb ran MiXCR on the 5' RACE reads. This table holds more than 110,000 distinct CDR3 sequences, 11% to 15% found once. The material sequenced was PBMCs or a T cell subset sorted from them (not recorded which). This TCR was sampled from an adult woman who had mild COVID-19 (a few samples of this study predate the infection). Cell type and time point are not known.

The chain's CDR3 is CASSSSAQETQYF. The DNA for the CDR3 is TGTGCCAGCAGCTCCTCGGCGCAAGAGACCCAGTACTTC. The chain recombines TRBV5-6 with TRBJ2-5; D is ambiguous. The V end lost 3 bases, the J end lost 2 bases, and 8 bases lay between the germline ends. CDR1 and CDR2 (germline): SGHDT, YYEEEE. CDR3 length: 13 amino acids.